This T cell receptor beta chain is from a study of blood T cell repertoires in COVID-19. The germline V gene has CDR1 ENHRY and CDR2 SYGVKD. This CDR3 has 20 amino acids. J was trimmed by 0 bases and V by 1 base; bases with no gene match: 14. Generated by immunoSEQ multiplex PCR, the TCRdb table keeps only in-frame clones and is missing some. The sample lists roughly 130,000 clones, roughly 90% occurring once. Source material: peripheral blood. This sequence joins TRBV10-3 and TRBJ2-7, with 11 bases fitting TRBD1. This clonotype was sampled from a man between 50 and 59 years old with active COVID-19. The CDR3 nucleotides are TGTGCCATCAGTGAGTTTTTGCTGAACCGGGACAGGGGGATCTCCTACGAGCAGTACTTC. Its translation: CAISEFLLNRDRGISYEQYF.